This T cell receptor beta chain was documented in a study of OX40 agonist ivuxolimab in advanced cancers. CDR3 length: 16 residues. As regards this clone: Its antigen is unidentified.

Findings and limits, study-wide: Antigen targets of the expanded peripheral T cells went undetermined. Patients who responded partially at 0.1-3.0 mg/kg showed clonal expansion ranking among the lowest.

The table came from immunoSEQ multiplex PCR; TCRdb's copy has only in-frame clones and leaves some out. The sample carries 40,000 to 60,000 clones, 80% to 90% recorded once. The input for sequencing was CD4+ or CD8+ T cells sorted from blood, taken in a trial of the OX40 agonist ivuxolimab. The source of this sequence is an adult with an advanced solid tumor such as melanoma, head and neck, liver or kidney cancer. The chain combines TRBV21-1 with TRBJ1-4. TRBV21-1 is a listed pseudogene. The CDR3 here is CASSKGEWGAYEKLFF. The CDR3 nucleotides are TGTGCCAGCAGCAAGGGAGAATGGGGGGCTTATGAAAAACTGTTTTTT.